The 21 T cell receptor beta chains below all came from one sample that was sequenced in a study of T-cell reconstitution after alpha-beta-depleted transplantation in children. Preparing the TCRbeta library involved the use of unique molecular identifiers. MiXCR, run by TCRdb on the PCR reads, gives a single entry per CDR3 protein. The sample records about 900,000 distinct CDR3 sequences, 25% to 30% being singletons. The material sequenced was PBMCs, mostly from graft donor cells, taken 360 days after TCRalphabeta/CD19-depleted stem cell transplant. The receptors come from a boy under two years old who had a stem cell transplant for SCID, so the T cells may come from the graft donor.

This chain uses TRBV3-1 with TRBJ2-7; D is unclear. Germline V lookup: CDR1 LGHDT, CDR2 YNNKEL (reference sequence). Deletions cut 1 base from V and 6 bases from J, with 4 bases between. This CDR3 is 11 amino acids long. The chain's CDR3 is CASSQASEQYF. The DNA for the CDR3 is TGTGCCAGCAGCCAAGCTAGCGAGCAGTACTTC.

This chain uses TRBV24-1 with TRBJ2-7; 10 bases match TRBD2. The CDR3 is made up of 15 amino acids. Looked up from germline, CDR1 is KGHDR and CDR2 is SFDVKD. Trimming at V came to 4 bases and at J to 4 bases, leaving 6 bases not matched to a gene. Here the CDR3 DNA reads TGTGCCACCAGTGACCGCCGGACTAGCGGATACGAGCAGTACTTC. Its translation: CATSDRRTSGYEQYF.

This clonotype has only a few counts. This rearrangement joins TRBV20-1 to TRBJ2-3; 9 positions match TRBD1. The CDR3 spans 14 residues. The V gene end was trimmed by 4 bases and the J gene end by 4 bases; junction bases not matched to a gene: 6. Germline V gene sequence: CDR1 DFQATT, CDR2 SNEGSKA (reference sequence). The CDR3 spells CSANNRDRADTQYF. DNA for the CDR3: TGCAGTGCTAATAACCGGGACAGGGCAGATACGCAGTATTTT.

This chain connects TRBV4-2 to TRBJ2-1; a weak D match, TRBD2 (7 bases). Germline CDR1 is LGHNA and CDR2 is YNFKEQ. V lost 3 bases to trimming and J lost 3 bases, with 15 bases between them. The CDR3 has 16 residues. The CDR3 loop is CASSQGGAGSYNEQFF. The CDR3 DNA follows: TGTGCCAGCAGCCAGGGGGGGGCAGGGAGCTACAATGAGCAGTTCTTC.

This clonotype has only a few counts. The rearrangement links TRBV4-1 to TRBJ1-2; D is ambiguous. Trimming pared 5 bases from V and 3 bases from J, leaving 16 bases between. Germline V gene lookup returns CDR1 MGHRA and CDR2 YSYEKL. The CDR3 contains 15 residues. CDR3 DNA sequence: TGCGCCAGCAGCGCCCGGCAGGACCTCTACTATGGCTACACCTTC. It encodes CASSARQDLYYGYTF.

The chain couples TRBV7-2 to TRBJ2-2; tentative D call: TRBD1 (6 bases). Germline loops: CDR1 SGHTA, CDR2 FQGNSA. The CDR3 has 16 amino acids. V lost 6 bases, J lost 1 base, and 15 bases lay in between. The CDR3, as DNA: TGTGCCAGCAGGCGAACGGGACAAGGGAACACCGGGGAGCTGTTTTTT. Its protein is CASRRTGQGNTGELFF. Variable domain in full (rest from reference TRBV7-2 and TRBJ2-2): GAGVSQSPSNKVTEKGKDVELRCDPISGHTALYWYRQSLGQGLEFLIYFQGNSAPDKSGLPSDRFSAERTGGSVSTLTIQRTQQEDSAVYLCASRRTGQGNTGELFFGEGSRLTVL.

The V call is TRBV28, the J call TRBJ2-7; 7 bases align to TRBD1. The germline V gene has CDR1 MDHEN and CDR2 SYDVKM. Unmatched junction bases numbered 10, after V lost 2 bases and J lost 3 bases. CDR3 length: 16 amino acids. The CDR3 protein is CASSLRRTGAIYEQYF. The CDR3 bases are TGTGCCAGCAGTTTACGGAGGACAGGAGCCATCTACGAGCAGTACTTC.

The chain is built from TRBV12-3 or TRBV12-4 and TRBJ2-3, with 8 bases lining up with TRBD2. The CDR3 spans 15 residues. The junction had 9 bases not matched to a gene; V was cut back by 5 bases and J by 5 bases. The CDR3, as DNA: TGTGCCAGCAGTCTCTTGGGGACTAGTCAAGATACGCAGTATTTT. Encoded protein: CASSLLGTSQDTQYF.

The chain carries TRBV11-2 and TRBJ1-1, with D tentatively TRBD1 (5 bases). Trimming removed 0 bases from V and 0 bases from J, with 11 bases in between. CDR3 length: 16 residues. Germline CDR1 and CDR2: SGHAT and FQNNGV. CDR3 loop: CASSLDRGIMNTEAFF. The DNA of the CDR3 is TGTGCCAGCAGCTTAGATCGGGGGATAATGAACACTGAAGCTTTCTTT.

This chain connects TRBV18 to TRBJ2-5; unclear D gene. CDR1 is KGHSH and CDR2 is LQKENI in the germline V gene. Trimming removed 5 bases at V and 5 bases at J, with 15 bases between. The CDR3 length is 14 residues. The CDR3, as DNA: TGTGCCAGCTCATCGTCACGAGCCCGGGAGACCCAGTACTTC. Its translation is CASSSSRARETQYF.

This chain connects TRBV12-3 or TRBV12-4 to TRBJ2-3; TRBD1 aligns across 7 bases. The CDR3 length is 15 residues. After removal of 8 bases from V and 2 bases from J, the junction contained 10 bases not matched to a gene. CDR3 DNA: TGTGCCAGCTTTCCGGGACAGATCCTCACAGATACGCAGTATTTT. This sequence encodes CASFPGQILTDTQYF.

This clonotype appeared a few times. This chain uses TRBV7-7 with TRBJ2-2; D gene ambiguous. The CDR3 is 13 amino acids. Trimming left V 4 bases short and J 6 bases short, with 9 bases between. Per the germline V gene, CDR1 is SSHAT and CDR2 is FNYEAQ (reference sequence). CDR3 nucleotide sequence: TGTGCCAGCAGCTATGGGGATTCCGGGGAGCTGTTTTTT. Translation gives CASSYGDSGELFF.

V usage is TRBV18 and J usage is TRBJ2-6; the D gene is possibly TRBD2 (5 bases). With 2 bases removed from V and 2 bases from J, the gap between germline ends came to 10 bases. Germline-derived CDR1 and CDR2 are KGHSH and LQKENI. The CDR3 has 16 residues. CDR3 loop: CASSPSRDPGANVLTF. In DNA, the CDR3 is TGTGCCAGCTCACCATCACGGGATCCTGGGGCCAACGTCCTGACTTTC.

The sample holds a few counts of this clonotype. This chain connects TRBV24-1 to TRBJ1-2, with unresolved D. V was pared by 3 bases and J by 8 bases, with 12 bases between. This CDR3 region has 13 residues. The germline V gene has CDR1 KGHDR and CDR2 SFDVKD. CDR3 DNA sequence: TGTGCCACCAGTGATCACCTCGGCAGGGGCTACACCTTC. This encodes CATSDHLGRGYTF.

CDR3 DNA: TGCAGTGCTCCTTTTTGGGACAGCTACGAGCAGTACTTC. It specifies CSAPFWDSYEQYF. The V gene is TRBV20-1, the J gene TRBJ2-7; TRBD1 matches 7 bases. V lost 5 bases to trimming and J lost 3 bases; unmatched junction nucleotides: 7. Germline assignment: CDR1 DFQATT and CDR2 SNEGSKA (reference sequence). The CDR3 has 13 residues.

In this sample, this clonotype turned up a few times. This chain joins TRBV12-3 or TRBV12-4 and TRBJ1-3; TRBD1 might be the D (5 bases). The CDR3 totals 16 residues. Trimming cost V 4 bases and J 1 base, with 14 bases left between them. CDR3 nucleotide sequence: TGTGCCAGCAGTTGGGGCCCAGGGTTGTCTGGAAACACCATATATTTT. Its protein product is CASSWGPGLSGNTIYF.

This clonotype turned up a few times. The V call is TRBV12-3 or TRBV12-4, the J call TRBJ2-3, with 8 bases fitting TRBD2. The J segment lost 9 bases and the V segment lost 2 bases, leaving 10 bases of the junction unmatched. This CDR3 spans 15 amino acids. CDR3 in DNA: TGTGCCAGCAGTTTATCCGGGGGGGCGTACGACACGCAGTATTTT. As protein: CASSLSGGAYDTQYF.

The chain uses TRBV3-1 and TRBJ2-2; D unresolved. The V gene lost 4 bases and the J gene lost 4 bases, with 10 bases spanning the gap. The CDR3 is made up of 14 amino acids. Looked up from germline, CDR1 is LGHDT and CDR2 is YNNKEL (reference sequence). CDR3 residues: CASSPSLGTGELFF. For the CDR3, the DNA is TGTGCCAGCAGCCCTTCCCTAGGCACCGGGGAGCTGTTTTTT.

V usage is TRBV12-3 or TRBV12-4 and J usage is TRBJ2-1; unclear D gene. CDR3 length: 13 amino acids. Trimming cost V 6 bases and J 9 bases, with 15 bases left between them. The CDR3 protein is CASSPPRVSEQFF. The CDR3 DNA reads as TGTGCCAGCAGCCCCCCCCGGGTCAGTGAGCAGTTCTTC.

Notes on this clonotype: A read error may produce the germline difference seen at one junction end. V gene TRBV27 combines with J gene TRBJ1-4; D is unresolved. This CDR3 spans 11 amino acids. Germline V gene data show CDR1 as MNHEY and CDR2 as SMNVEV (reference sequence). CDR3 sequence: CASSLRLKQTF. CDR3 coding DNA: TGTGCCAGCAGTTTACGGCTCAAGCAGACGTTT.

In this sample, this clonotype turned up once. The rearrangement links TRBV4-1 to TRBJ1-1; D is undetermined. Germline CDR1 reads MGHRA; CDR2 reads YSYEKL. V lost 0 bases to trimming and J lost 3 bases, with 14 bases between them. This CDR3 contains 16 residues. In DNA form, the CDR3 reads TGCGCCAGCAGCCAAGATAGAACGCGGAGGGACACTGAAGCTTTCTTT. Translating gives CASSQDRTRRDTEAFF.